A single sample is the source of the 11 T cell receptor beta chains below, sequenced in a study of blood T cell repertoires in COVID-19. Sequencing was performed with immunoSEQ multiplex PCR; in TCRdb, only in-frame clones are kept and a portion is missing. The table includes some 260,000 clones, roughly 84% detected once. Sequenced input: peripheral blood. Receptor source: a woman between 18 and 29 years old with acute or convalescent COVID-19.

The count of this clone is one. The CDR3 DNA follows: TGTGCCAGCAACAACGGAGGGACAGGCCCCAATGAGCAGTTCTTC. Protein: CASNNGGTGPNEQFF. The gene calls are TRBV3-1 (or the pseudogene TRBV3-2) and TRBJ2-1; 8 nucleotides match TRBD1. The junction had 11 bases not matched to a gene; V was cut back by 7 bases and J by 6 bases. Germline loops: CDR1 LGHDT, CDR2 YNNKEL (reference sequence). The CDR3 totals 15 residues.

In this sample, this clone turned up once. CDR3 in DNA: TGCAGCGTTGTAGGCCAGGGGGTATATGGCTACACCTTC. This encodes CSVVGQGVYGYTF. The chain carries TRBV29-1 and TRBJ1-2; the match to TRBD1 covers 7 bases. V dropped 4 bases and J dropped 5; count of bases not matched to a gene: 7. Germline assignment: CDR1 SQVTM and CDR2 ANQGSEA. The CDR3 has 13 residues.

The rearrangement uses TRBV11-2 and TRBJ1-5, with D possibly TRBD1 on 6 matching bases. The CDR3 covers 15 residues. The germline CDR1 and CDR2 sequences are SGHAT and FQNNGV. Trimming left V 5 bases short and J 1 base short, with 12 bases between. CDR3 amino acids: CASSVGQSSNQPQHF. In nucleotides, the CDR3 is TGTGCCAGCAGCGTTGGACAGTCCAGCAATCAGCCCCAGCATTTT.

The chain couples TRBV3-1 (or the pseudogene TRBV3-2) to TRBJ2-5; TRBD2 agrees at 13 bases. CDR1 is LGHDT and CDR2 is YNNKEL in the germline V gene (reference sequence). J gave up 2 bases and V 3 bases, and 9 bases lay outside the gene matches. The length of the CDR3 is 18 residues. The CDR3 nucleotides read TGTGCCAGCAGCCAGGTGGGGACTAGCGGGGCAAATCAAGAGACCCAGTACTTC. This gives the protein CASSQVGTSGANQETQYF.

Remarks on this clone: The sample contains more than one DNA sequence encoding this CDR3. V and J are TRBV18 and TRBJ2-7, with 9 bases that match TRBD1. V dropped 3 bases and J dropped 3; count of bases not matched to a gene: 3. Looked up from germline, CDR1 is KGHSH and CDR2 is LQKENI. This CDR3 has 14 residues. The CDR3: CASSPGQGSYEQYF. The CDR3 region has the DNA TGTGCCAGCTCACCGGGACAGGGCAGCTACGAGCAGTACTTC.

The V call is TRBV3-1 (or the pseudogene TRBV3-2), the J call TRBJ2-1; 15 bases fit TRBD2. CDR1 is LGHDT and CDR2 is YNNKEL in the germline V gene (reference sequence). CDR3 length: 15 residues. V gave up 1 base and J gave up 12 bases; unmatched junction bases: 4. For the CDR3, the DNA is TGTGCCAGCAGCCAAGGGACTAGCGGGAGGGCCGGGCAGTTCTTC. Encoded protein: CASSQGTSGRAGQFF.

This clone has a handful of counts. Here the CDR3 DNA reads TGCGCCAGCAGCCCTAACCCCCCTAGCGGGAGTTTCACCGGGGAGCTGTTTTTT. Encoded protein: CASSPNPPSGSFTGELFF. V is TRBV5-1 and J is TRBJ2-2, with 10 positions matching TRBD2. The CDR3 has 18 residues. The germline V gene has CDR1 SGHRS and CDR2 YFSETQ. V lost 4 bases to trimming and J lost 4 bases; unmatched junction nucleotides: 13.

V usage is TRBV2 and J usage is TRBJ1-6; 10 bases match TRBD1. This CDR3 spans 15 amino acids. CDR1 and CDR2 (germline): SNHLY, FYNNEI. Unmatched junction bases numbered 4, after V lost 6 bases and J lost 5 bases. The CDR3, as DNA: TGTGCCAGCAGCCCGGACAGGGGGAATAATTCACCCCTCCACTTT. This sequence encodes CASSPDRGNNSPLHF. The whole variable domain, filled in from reference TRBV2 and TRBJ1-6, reads EPEVTQTPSHQVTQMGQEVILRCVPISNHLYFYWYRQILGQKVEFLVSFYNNEISEKSEIFDDQFSVERPDGSNFTLKIRSTKLEDSAMYFCASSPDRGNNSPLHFGNGTRLTVT.

The CDR3 region is CASSVAPGLADLTDTQYF. The CDR3 DNA reads as TGTGCCAGCAGCGTAGCCCCGGGACTAGCGGACCTCACAGATACGCAGTATTTT. The chain combines TRBV9 with TRBJ2-3, with 11 bases fitting TRBD2. The CDR3 is 18 residues long. CDR1 is SGDLS and CDR2 is YYNGEE in the germline V gene. The J segment lost 2 bases and the V segment lost 0 bases, leaving 8 bases of the junction unmatched.

CDR3 DNA: TGTGCTAGTGGGCTCGGGACTAGCGGAGGAGATACGCAGTATTTT. Its translation: CASGLGTSGGDTQYF. The chain joins TRBV12-5 to TRBJ2-3; the match to TRBD2 covers 11 bases. Trimming cost V 6 bases and J 5 bases; bases outside gene matches: 7. Germline assignment: CDR1 LGHNT and CDR2 FRNRAP. The CDR3 is 15 residues long.

In its sample, this clone was seen many times. The chain couples TRBV7-2 to TRBJ2-2, with 10 bases that match TRBD1. Germline values: CDR1 SGHTA, CDR2 FQGNSA. The CDR3 sequence is 14 residues long. The V gene end was trimmed by 6 bases and the J gene end by 7 bases; junction bases not matched to a gene: 5. The CDR3 loop reads CASSRDRGDGELFF. CDR3 DNA sequence: TGTGCCAGCAGTCGGGACAGGGGTGACGGGGAGCTGTTTTTT.